This T cell receptor beta chain was observed in a study of T-cell memory formation after mild COVID-19. Per germline, CDR1 SGHTA and CDR2 FQGNSA. The CDR3 extends over 13 amino acids. The V gene lost 3 bases and the J gene lost 1 base, with 6 bases spanning the gap. In its sample, this clonotype was seen a few times. TCRdb fed the 5' RACE reads into MiXCR, producing one record per CDR3 protein. The sample includes about 250,000 distinct CDR3 sequences, less than 20% of them seen just once. Sequenced material: PBMCs or a T cell subset sorted from them (not recorded which). This chain uses TRBV7-2 with TRBJ2-5; no reliable D call. This sequence originates from a man in his late teens or twenties who had mild COVID-19 (a few samples of this study predate the infection). Cell type and time point are not known. The CDR3 spells CASSFFSQETQYF. CDR3 DNA sequence: TGTGCCAGCAGCTTTTTCAGCCAAGAGACCCAGTACTTC.